This T cell receptor beta chain derives from a study of preoperative IRX-2 immunotherapy in early breast cancer (dated by TCRdb to about 2019). A note on this clone: The clone's antigen remains unknown. No much larger clone is present one base from it, and per-base qualities are unavailable.

Receptors were amplified or captured by the immunoSEQ multiplex PCR assay. TCRdb re-hosts the immuneACCESS table, in-frame sequences only. Its copies lack some clones; in the studies checked, an unresolved V gene accounts for under half of them, and the cause for the rest is not known. This sample has 10,000 to 15,000 clones in its table, and approximately 91% of those were observed once. The top ten constitute around 30% of the sample. For CDR1 and CDR2, the germline V gene lists SGHTA and FQGNSA. Trimming takes 5 bases from V and 4 bases from J, and the germline ends sit 11 bases apart. The CDR3 holds 14 amino acids from the cysteine to the phenylalanine. The kept DNA is CDR3 alone, 42 bases in frame from the first base. The treatment or condition label for this specimen denotes: preoperative locoregional IRX-2 cytokine immunotherapy. The samples were obtained from a phase Ib study that tested preoperative, locoregional IRX-2 cytokine immunotherapy designed to prime immune responses. The donors were early-stage breast cancer patients who were given IRX-2 prior to surgery.

Collection of the sample occurred from a patient treated with IRX-2 immunotherapy. This TCR derives from a human donor with breast cancer. The rearranged segments are TRBV7-2 and TRBJ2-2; the D gene is not confidently resolved. The nucleotide sequence reads as follows: TGTGCCAGCAGCATCACCAGGACCACCGGGGAGCTGTTTTTT. This is translated as CASSITRTTGELFF.